These 14 T cell receptor beta chains were all obtained from the same sample, sequenced in a study of Graves' ophthalmopathy and Graves' hyperthyroidism. From RNA, the CDR3 regions of TCR beta chains were amplified and sequenced. Second-round multiplex PCR came after a first-round RT-PCR that employed HTBI primers. TCRdb re-analysed the multiplex PCR reads in MiXCR, keeping a single row per CDR3 protein. The table includes roughly 400,000 distinct CDR3 sequences, approximately 20% detected once. Sequenced: peripheral blood. Receptors were obtained from a woman aged 18-29 years with Graves' ophthalmopathy.

This clonotype was recorded at least ten times. This chain joins TRBV20-1 and TRBJ1-5; TRBD1 aligns across 9 bases. The CDR3 has 14 amino acids. The V gene end was trimmed by 6 bases and the J gene end by 7 bases; junction bases not matched to a gene: 10. CDR1 and CDR2 from the germline V gene are DFQATT and SNEGSKA (reference sequence). The chain's CDR3 is CSATTGGVGQPQHF. CDR3 DNA sequence: TGCAGTGCCACTACAGGGGGCGTAGGGCAGCCCCAGCATTTT.

The chain couples TRBV20-1 to TRBJ2-7; TRBD1 aligns across 12 bases. V lost 0 bases and J lost 6; bases outside the gene matches: 6. In germline, CDR1 is DFQATT, CDR2 SNEGSKA (reference sequence). The CDR3 runs 15 residues. CDR3 sequence (DNA): TGCAGTGCTAGAGACTCCGGGACAGGGGGCGGCGAGCAGTACTTC. It yields the protein CSARDSGTGGGEQYF.

This clonotype was seen at least ten times. A much more abundant neighbour one base away suggests this may be a read error. The chain uses TRBV12-3 or TRBV12-4 and TRBJ2-5, with 9 positions matching TRBD2. The CDR3 is 12 amino acids. The CDR3 reads CASSSSGEIQYF. Written as DNA, the CDR3 is TGTGCCAGCAGTTCTAGCGGGGAGATCCAGTACTTC.

This clonotype came up many times. The J gene is TRBJ2-2, the V gene TRBV25-1; 12 nucleotides agree with TRBD1. The V and J ends lost 8 bases and 7 bases, in that order; junction bases with no gene match: 17. CDR1 and CDR2 (germline): MGHDK, SYGVNS. This CDR3 has 18 residues. The CDR3 region is CASEGSFRGQGAIGELFF. DNA of the CDR3: TGTGCCAGCGAAGGCTCCTTTCGGGGACAGGGGGCCATCGGGGAGCTGTTTTTT.

In its sample, this clonotype was seen many times. The gene calls are TRBV9 and TRBJ2-2, with D possibly being TRBD2 (5 bases). Germline CDR1 and CDR2: SGDLS and YYNGEE. V was trimmed by 0 bases and J by 3 bases, leaving 12 bases between them. The CDR3 runs 16 residues. The CDR3 spells CASSVAGSGHTGELFF. CDR3 nucleotide sequence: TGTGCCAGCAGCGTAGCCGGCAGCGGACACACCGGGGAGCTGTTTTTT.

The V call is TRBV9, the J call TRBJ2-7, with TRBD2 identical over 11 bases. V lost 4 bases and J lost 7; bases outside the gene matches: 13. CDR3 length equals 16 residues. Germline V CDR1 and CDR2: SGDLS, YYNGEE. CDR3 DNA: TGTGCCAGCAGCCCCTTATATAGCGGGAGGGCCTCTGAGCAGTACTTC. It is translated as CASSPLYSGRASEQYF.

This clonotype was detected many times. The chain employs TRBV12-3 or TRBV12-4 and TRBJ2-5, with 16 bases identical to TRBD2. The CDR3 sequence is 17 residues long. V shed 5 bases and J 5 bases; nucleotides not matched to a gene: 8. DNA for the CDR3: TGTGCCAGCAGTCCCGGGACTAGCGGGAGGGCCTTGGAGACCCAGTACTTC. Its protein product is CASSPGTSGRALETQYF.

This clonotype was counted at least ten times. The V call is TRBV5-1, the J call TRBJ2-2; D unclear. V shed 1 base and J shed 0 bases, with 13 bases lying between them. In germline, CDR1 is SGHRS, CDR2 YFSETQ. The CDR3 sequence is 17 residues long. CDR3 sequence: CASSLSWESANTGELFF. In DNA, the CDR3 is TGCGCCAGCAGCTTGTCTTGGGAATCGGCGAACACCGGGGAGCTGTTTTTT.

This clonotype was seen many times. The chain joins TRBV30 to TRBJ1-6, with D tentatively TRBD1 (5 bases). The CDR3 spans 15 residues. Germline CDR1 GTSNPN, CDR2 SVGIG (reference sequence). The V end was cut by 3 bases, the J end by 7 bases, with 16 bases between. CDR3 protein: CAWRTNRQPNSPLHF. DNA for the CDR3: TGTGCCTGGAGAACCAACAGACAGCCGAATTCACCCCTCCACTTT.

V usage is TRBV29-1 and J usage is TRBJ1-2, with 8 bases that match TRBD1. In germline, CDR1 is SQVTM, CDR2 ANQGSEA. The CDR3 has 13 amino acids. J gave up 1 base and V 3 bases, and 1 base lay outside the gene matches. The CDR3 DNA sequence: TGCAGCGTTGAGACAGGGGATAACTATGGCTACACCTTC. Its protein product is CSVETGDNYGYTF.

This clonotype was counted at least ten times. The V and J genes are TRBV7-2 and TRBJ2-5; 13 nucleotides align to TRBD2. Losses at the gene ends were 4 bases for V and 7 bases for J; bases not matched to a gene: 9. Germline-derived CDR1 and CDR2 are SGHTA and FQGNSA. CDR3 length equals 16 residues. CDR3 protein: CASSSGLAGLGLTQYF. DNA for the CDR3: TGTGCCAGCAGCTCGGGACTAGCGGGACTCGGGTTGACCCAGTACTTC.

This clonotype was recorded many times. The rearrangement uses TRBV4-1 and TRBJ1-5; TRBD1 matches at 7 bases. The CDR3 has 15 amino acids. Trimming cost V 2 bases and J 10 bases; bases outside gene matches: 11. Per the germline V gene, CDR1 is MGHRA and CDR2 is YSYEKL. In DNA, the CDR3 is TGCGCCAGCAGCCAAAGAGGGGGCTTCTCAAACCCCCAGCATTTT. Translation gives CASSQRGGFSNPQHF.

This clonotype was detected ten times or more. The genes are TRBV2 and TRBJ1-2, with TRBD1 identical over 7 bases. CDR3 length: 14 amino acids. Germline V lookup: CDR1 SNHLY, CDR2 FYNNEI. J was trimmed by 4 bases and V by 5 bases; bases with no gene match: 7. This CDR3 is CASSYRQGGYGYTF. The CDR3 DNA reads TGTGCCAGCAGTTACAGACAGGGCGGCTATGGCTACACCTTC.

Ten or more counts support this clonotype. The chain couples TRBV12-3 or TRBV12-4 to TRBJ2-7; D uncertain. Trimming stripped 5 bases from V and 7 bases from J, with 15 bases between. This CDR3 region has 13 residues. CDR3 DNA: TGTGCCAGCAGTCCCTCATACAGTAGGGAGCAGTACTTC. This gives the protein CASSPSYSREQYF.